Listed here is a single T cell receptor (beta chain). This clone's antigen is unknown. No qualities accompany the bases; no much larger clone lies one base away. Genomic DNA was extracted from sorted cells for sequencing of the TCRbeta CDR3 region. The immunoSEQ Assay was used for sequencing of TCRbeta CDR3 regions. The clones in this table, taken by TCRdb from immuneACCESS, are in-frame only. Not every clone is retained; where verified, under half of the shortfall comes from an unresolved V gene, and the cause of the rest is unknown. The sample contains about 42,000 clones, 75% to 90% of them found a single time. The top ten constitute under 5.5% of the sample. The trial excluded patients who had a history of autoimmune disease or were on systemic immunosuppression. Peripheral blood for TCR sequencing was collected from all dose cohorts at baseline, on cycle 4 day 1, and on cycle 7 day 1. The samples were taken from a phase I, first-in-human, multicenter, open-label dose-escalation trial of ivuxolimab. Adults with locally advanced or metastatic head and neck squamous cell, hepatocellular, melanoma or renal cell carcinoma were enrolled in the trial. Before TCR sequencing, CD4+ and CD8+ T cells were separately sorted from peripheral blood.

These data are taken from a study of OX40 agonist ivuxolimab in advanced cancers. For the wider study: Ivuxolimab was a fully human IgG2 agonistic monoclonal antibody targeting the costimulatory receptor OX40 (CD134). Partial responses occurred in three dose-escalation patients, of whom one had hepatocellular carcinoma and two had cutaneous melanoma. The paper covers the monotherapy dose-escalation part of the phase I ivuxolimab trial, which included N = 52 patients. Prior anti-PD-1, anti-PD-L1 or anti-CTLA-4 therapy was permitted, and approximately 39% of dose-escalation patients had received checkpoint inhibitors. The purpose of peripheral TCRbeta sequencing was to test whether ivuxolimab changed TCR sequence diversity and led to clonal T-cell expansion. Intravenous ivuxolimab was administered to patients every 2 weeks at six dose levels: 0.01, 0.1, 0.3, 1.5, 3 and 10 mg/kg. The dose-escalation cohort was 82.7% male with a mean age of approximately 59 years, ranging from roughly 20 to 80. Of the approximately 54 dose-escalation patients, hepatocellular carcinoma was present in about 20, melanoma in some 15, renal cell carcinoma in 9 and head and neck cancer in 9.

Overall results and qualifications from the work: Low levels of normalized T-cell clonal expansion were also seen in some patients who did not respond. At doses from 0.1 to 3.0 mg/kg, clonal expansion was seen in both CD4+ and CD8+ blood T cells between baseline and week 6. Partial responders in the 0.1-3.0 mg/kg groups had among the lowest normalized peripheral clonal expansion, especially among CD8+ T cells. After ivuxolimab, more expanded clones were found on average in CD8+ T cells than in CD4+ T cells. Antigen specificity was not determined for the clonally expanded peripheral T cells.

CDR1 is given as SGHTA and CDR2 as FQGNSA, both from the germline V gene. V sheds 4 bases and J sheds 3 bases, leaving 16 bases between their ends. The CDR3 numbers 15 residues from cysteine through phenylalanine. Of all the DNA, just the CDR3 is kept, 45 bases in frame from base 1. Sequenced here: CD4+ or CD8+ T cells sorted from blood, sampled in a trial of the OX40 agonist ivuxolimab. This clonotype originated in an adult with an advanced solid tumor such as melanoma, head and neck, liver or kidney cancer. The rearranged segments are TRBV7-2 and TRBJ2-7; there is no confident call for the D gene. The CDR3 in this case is CASSSGVGRLYEQYF. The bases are TGTGCCAGCAGCTCCGGAGTTGGCAGACTCTACGAGCAGTACTTC. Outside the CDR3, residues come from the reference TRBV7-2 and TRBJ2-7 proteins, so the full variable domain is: GAGVSQSPSNKVTEKGKDVELRCDPISGHTALYWYRQSLGQGLEFLIYFQGNSAPDKSGLPSDRFSAERTGGSVSTLTIQRTQQEDSAVYLCASSSGVGRLYEQYFGPGTRLTVT.